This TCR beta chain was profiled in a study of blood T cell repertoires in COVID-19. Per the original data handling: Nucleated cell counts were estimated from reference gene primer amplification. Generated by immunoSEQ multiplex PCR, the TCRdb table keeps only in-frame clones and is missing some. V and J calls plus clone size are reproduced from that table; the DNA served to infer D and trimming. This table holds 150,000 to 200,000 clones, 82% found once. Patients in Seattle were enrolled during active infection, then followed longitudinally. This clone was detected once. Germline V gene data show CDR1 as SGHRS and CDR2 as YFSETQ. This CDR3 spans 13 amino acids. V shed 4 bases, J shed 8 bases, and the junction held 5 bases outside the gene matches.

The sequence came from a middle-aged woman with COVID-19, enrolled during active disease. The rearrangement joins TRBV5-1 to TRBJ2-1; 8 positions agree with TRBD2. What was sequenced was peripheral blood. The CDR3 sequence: CASSRTSKYEQFF. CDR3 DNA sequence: TGCGCCAGCAGCCGGACTAGCAAATATGAGCAGTTCTTC.